These 28 T cell receptor beta chains came from one sample sequenced in a study of shared clonotypes between healthy human individuals. Profiling relied on immunoSEQ multiplex PCR, and the TCRdb table lists in-frame clones only, not all of them. The sample carries about 1.1 million clones, approximately 75% recorded once. The sequenced sample was memory CD4+ T cells from PBMCs. The subset is: CD45RA-negative fraction. All receptors derive from a man aged 18 to 35 in good health. Some clones in this sample may be carry-over from other donors' samples.

The chain recombines TRBV5-1 with TRBJ2-5; 10 nucleotides align to TRBD2. Losses at the gene ends were 4 bases for V and 3 bases for J; bases not matched to a gene: 9. Germline V gene sequence: CDR1 SGHRS, CDR2 YFSETQ. CDR3 size: 16 residues. The CDR3 sequence: CASSPNSGLAEETQYF. The CDR3, as DNA: TGCGCCAGCAGCCCCAACAGCGGACTAGCGGAAGAGACCCAGTACTTC.

There are many counts of this clone. J is TRBJ1-4 and V is TRBV7-9; D might be TRBD1 (6 bases). The ends were cut back, 0 bases at V and 8 bases at J, with 7 bases in the middle. This CDR3 has 13 residues. The germline CDR1 and CDR2 sequences are SEHNR and FQNEAQ (reference sequence). The DNA of the CDR3 is TGTGCCAGCAGCTTAGCCGACAGGGAAAAACTGTTTTTT. Translation gives CASSLADREKLFF.

V and J are TRBV20-1 and TRBJ1-1; D is unresolved. V lost 6 bases and J lost 11, with 16 bases in between. CDR1 is DFQATT, CDR2 SNEGSKA, per germline (reference sequence). The CDR3 covers 11 residues. The CDR3 sequence: CSAFLRVGAFF. The CDR3 DNA reads as TGCAGTGCCTTCCTTCGGGTGGGGGCTTTCTTT.

In the case of this clone: The same CDR3 arises from other DNA sequences in this sample as well. The J gene is TRBJ1-1, the V gene TRBV2; D is ambiguous. CDR1 and CDR2 from the germline V gene are SNHLY and FYNNEI. This CDR3 comprises 14 residues. Trimming took off 2 bases at V and 1 base at J, with 8 bases between the two ends. The CDR3 bases are TGTGCCAGCAGTGAACGGGCCGGGAACACTGAAGCTTTCTTT. Protein: CASSERAGNTEAFF.

As for this clone: A much larger clone lies one base from this, so it may be a read error. The J gene is TRBJ1-5, the V gene TRBV4-1; 8 bases match TRBD1. The CDR3 contains 16 residues. After removal of 4 bases from V and 4 bases from J, the junction contained 9 bases not matched to a gene. The germline CDR1 and CDR2 sequences are MGHRA and YSYEKL. In DNA form, the CDR3 reads TGCGCCAGCAGCCCGTTACAGGGGGAGGGAAATCAGCCCCAGCATTTT. Translation: CASSPLQGEGNQPQHF.

The sample holds one count of this clone. This chain joins TRBV4-1 and TRBJ1-4; no definite D call. The germline V gene has CDR1 MGHRA and CDR2 YSYEKL. This CDR3 has 13 amino acids. Trimming stripped 4 bases from V and 7 bases from J, with 10 bases between. The CDR3 is CASSLREIEKLFF. The CDR3 nucleotides read TGCGCCAGCAGCCTACGGGAGATTGAAAAACTGTTTTTT.

V gene TRBV13 combines with J gene TRBJ2-7; 10 bases are a match to TRBD1. The CDR3 runs 17 residues. The V gene end was trimmed by 5 bases and the J gene end by 4 bases; junction bases not matched to a gene: 14. From germline, CDR1 is PRHDT and CDR2 FYEKMQ (reference sequence). The CDR3 protein is CASSQTGTGVSWYEQYF. The CDR3 coding sequence is TGTGCCAGCAGCCAGACCGGGACAGGGGTTAGTTGGTACGAGCAGTACTTC.

This chain joins TRBV6-1 and TRBJ1-2; D not resolved. The V end lost 1 base, the J end lost 8 bases, and 5 bases lay between the germline ends. The V gene's germline CDR1 is MNHNS and CDR2 SASEGT. The CDR3 is made up of 11 amino acids. The CDR3 sequence is CASSEGWGYTF. The CDR3 DNA is TGTGCCAGCAGTGAAGGGTGGGGCTACACCTTC.

The rearrangement joins TRBV6-1 to TRBJ2-1; TRBD2 might be the D (5 bases). Germline V gene lookup returns CDR1 MNHNS and CDR2 SASEGT. V lost 8 bases, J lost 0 bases, and 14 bases lay in between. The CDR3 length is 15 residues. This CDR3 is CASGLTASSYNEQFF. CDR3 nucleotide sequence: TGTGCCAGCGGACTGACCGCGAGCTCCTACAATGAGCAGTTCTTC.

In this sample, this clone turned up many times. The chain couples TRBV18 to TRBJ2-7; 7 nucleotides line up with TRBD1. V was pared by 0 bases and J by 8 bases, with 4 bases of the junction left unmatched. CDR1 is KGHSH, CDR2 LQKENI, per germline. CDR3 length: 13 amino acids. The DNA for the CDR3 is TGTGCCAGCTCACCACCCGGGACAGATAAGCAGTACTTC. Protein: CASSPPGTDKQYF.

This chain links TRBV5-4 with TRBJ2-3, with 8 bases matching TRBD1. This CDR3 is 14 amino acids long. The junction had 2 bases not matched to a gene; V was cut back by 3 bases and J by 2 bases. The V gene's germline CDR1 is SGHNT and CDR2 YYREEE (reference sequence). The DNA of the CDR3 is TGTGCCAGCAGCTGGGACAGGTTCACAGATACGCAGTATTTT. Encoded protein: CASSWDRFTDTQYF. The whole variable domain, filled in from reference TRBV5-4 and TRBJ2-3, reads ETGVTQSPTHLIKTRGQQVTLRCSSQSGHNTVSWYQQALGQGPQFIFQYYREEENGRGNFPPRFSGLQFPNYSSELNVNALELDDSALYLCASSWDRFTDTQYFGPGTRLTVL.

The chain links TRBV6-1 to TRBJ2-7, with D possibly matching TRBD1 (6 bases). V lost 3 bases and J lost 3, with 21 bases in between. This CDR3 spans 17 amino acids. Germline values: CDR1 MNHNS, CDR2 SASEGT. The CDR3 DNA is TGTGCCAGCAGTGACCCACAGGGACCGACTGCGATCTACGAGCAGTACTTC. It is translated as CASSDPQGPTAIYEQYF.

The CDR3 sequence: CSVEDLNEQFF. The CDR3 DNA sequence: TGCAGCGTTGAAGATCTCAATGAGCAGTTCTTC. The J gene is TRBJ2-1, the V gene TRBV29-1; the D is unclear. V lost 0 bases and J lost 6, with 3 bases in between. Germline CDR1 and CDR2: SQVTM and ANQGSEA. The CDR3 loop spans 11 amino acids.

Remarks on this clone: Other nucleotide sequences from this sample produce the same CDR3. The V gene is TRBV28, the J gene TRBJ2-7; a possible D gene is TRBD2 (6 bases). This CDR3 contains 15 residues. From germline, CDR1 is MDHEN and CDR2 SYDVKM. V gave up 6 bases and J gave up 3 bases, with 18 bases separating them. CDR3 nucleotide sequence: TGTGCCAGCAGCCCCTTTGGGGGAGGAAGCTACGAGCAGTACTTC. Protein sequence: CASSPFGGGSYEQYF.

This clone showed up just once. This rearrangement joins TRBV30 to TRBJ1-1; possible D gene TRBD1, 6 bases. V dropped 3 bases and J dropped 0 bases, with 14 bases sitting between them. Germline V gene data show CDR1 as GTSNPN and CDR2 as SVGIG (reference sequence). CDR3 size: 15 residues. The DNA of the CDR3 is TGTGCCTGGAGAGATCCTCAGGGGTTGAACACTGAAGCTTTCTTT. This encodes CAWRDPQGLNTEAFF.

The genes are TRBV5-1 and TRBJ2-3; D call uncertain. Germline V gene sequence: CDR1 SGHRS, CDR2 YFSETQ. The CDR3 extends over 16 amino acids. V lost 2 bases, J lost 6 bases, and 19 bases lay in between. CDR3 DNA: TGCGCCAGCAGCTTTAGTCCGATGGGTACGGAGGATACGCAGTATTTT. Protein sequence: CASSFSPMGTEDTQYF.

The chain uses TRBV18 and TRBJ2-3; 13 nucleotides match TRBD2. The CDR3 is made up of 15 amino acids. Germline lookup yields CDR1 KGHSH and CDR2 LQKENI. Unmatched junction bases numbered 1, after V lost 5 bases and J lost 2 bases. CDR3 loop: CASSGTSGATDTQYF. Written as DNA, the CDR3 is TGTGCCAGCTCAGGGACTAGCGGGGCCACAGATACGCAGTATTTT.

This chain joins TRBV5-1 and TRBJ2-5; D might be TRBD2 (6 bases). This CDR3 is built from 14 residues. V dropped 4 bases and J dropped 6 bases, with 16 bases sitting between them. Germline-derived CDR1 and CDR2 are SGHRS and YFSETQ. CDR3 region: CASSPTVGGQTQYF. The CDR3 bases are TGCGCCAGCAGCCCAACGGTCGGGGGTCAGACCCAGTACTTC.

The V call is TRBV11-2, the J call TRBJ2-1; TRBD1 might be the D (5 bases). Germline values: CDR1 SGHAT, CDR2 FQNNGV. The CDR3 is 15 residues long. The germline V and J ends were trimmed by 3 bases and 6 bases, with 15 bases remaining between them. This CDR3 is CASSFSRVRSNEQFF. For the CDR3, the DNA is TGTGCCAGCAGCTTTTCCAGGGTTAGGAGCAATGAGCAGTTCTTC.

A word on this clone: The same CDR3 arises from other DNA sequences in this sample as well. The chain carries TRBV5-1 and TRBJ2-3; D remains ambiguous. Germline V CDR1 and CDR2: SGHRS, YFSETQ. The ends were cut back, 0 bases at V and 2 bases at J, with 7 bases in the middle. CDR3 length equals 14 residues. The CDR3 DNA follows: TGCGCCAGCAGCTTGGATATCTCCACAGATACGCAGTATTTT. It codes for CASSLDISTDTQYF.

This clone was counted a single time. The CDR3 loop reads CASSTKTSDTGELFF. CDR3 nucleotide sequence: TGTGCCAGCAGCACCAAAACTAGCGACACCGGGGAGCTGTTTTTT. This sequence joins TRBV9 and TRBJ2-2; 7 bases map to TRBD2. Germline V CDR1 and CDR2: SGDLS, YYNGEE. The CDR3 has 15 residues. Trimming cost V 4 bases and J 3 bases; bases outside gene matches: 6.

The chain has TRBV27 and TRBJ2-1, with D tentatively TRBD2 (5 bases). This CDR3 has 16 amino acids. Per germline, CDR1 MNHEY and CDR2 SMNVEV (reference sequence). Trimming removed 5 bases at V and 3 bases at J, with 17 bases between. CDR3 amino acids: CASSTLSVGVYNEQFF. The CDR3 DNA reads TGTGCCAGCAGTACCCTGAGCGTCGGGGTCTACAATGAGCAGTTCTTC.

The rearrangement links TRBV19 to TRBJ2-6; 7 positions agree with TRBD2. The CDR3 loop spans 17 amino acids. The germline CDR1 and CDR2 sequences are LNHDA and SQIVND (reference sequence). Germline trimming cut 10 bases from V and 0 bases from J; bases unmatched to any gene: 12. CDR3 in amino acids: CATSPLAYSSGANVLTF. CDR3 DNA sequence: TGTGCCACCTCGCCACTAGCGTACAGCTCTGGGGCCAACGTCCTGACTTTC.

With respect to this clone: This CDR3 is also generated by other DNA sequences in the sample. The chain is built from TRBV7-8 and TRBJ1-1; D is uncertain. Germline V CDR1 and CDR2: SGHVS, FQNEAQ. This CDR3 spans 13 amino acids. Trimming removed 2 bases at V and 1 base at J, with 5 bases between. The chain's CDR3 is CASSLRPNTEAFF. The DNA for the CDR3 is TGTGCCAGCAGCTTACGGCCGAACACTGAAGCTTTCTTT.

The genes are TRBV11-2 and TRBJ1-4; D is possibly TRBD1 (5 bases). Trimming left V 1 base short and J 7 bases short, with 7 bases between. The germline V gene has CDR1 SGHAT and CDR2 FQNNGV. The length of the CDR3 is 13 residues. CDR3 in DNA: TGTGCCAGCAGCTTAGGGGGGGTTGAAAAACTGTTTTTT. This encodes CASSLGGVEKLFF. Full variable domain (missing parts from reference TRBV11-2 and TRBJ1-4): EAGVAQSPRYKIIEKRQSVAFWCNPISGHATLYWYQQILGQGPKLLIQFQNNGVVDDSQLPKDRFSAERLKGVDSTLKIQPAKLEDSAVYLCASSLGGVEKLFFGSGTQLSVL.

This chain connects TRBV11-2 to TRBJ2-7, with D tentatively TRBD1 or TRBD2 (5 bases each). V gave up 5 bases and J gave up 1 base, with 15 bases separating them. Germline-derived CDR1 and CDR2 are SGHAT and FQNNGV. This CDR3 has 15 amino acids. The CDR3 here is CASSINRDPSYEQYF. CDR3 bases: TGTGCCAGCAGCATAAACCGGGACCCTTCCTACGAGCAGTACTTC.

The chain combines TRBV5-1 with TRBJ2-7; 8 nucleotides align to TRBD2. This CDR3 contains 15 residues. The germline CDR1 and CDR2 sequences are SGHRS and YFSETQ. V shed 1 base and J 2 bases; nucleotides not matched to a gene: 5. DNA of the CDR3: TGCGCCAGCAGCTTGACTAGCGGCGTAACCTACGAGCAGTACTTC. Translating it yields CASSLTSGVTYEQYF.

J is TRBJ2-6 and V is TRBV11-1, with TRBD1 identical over 7 bases. The CDR3 spans 15 residues. Per the germline V gene, CDR1 is SGHAT and CDR2 is FQDESV (reference sequence). With 5 bases clipped from V and 4 bases from J, the junction kept 5 bases outside the gene matches. The DNA of the CDR3 is TGTGCCAGCAGCCGAACAGGGGCAGGGGCCAACGTCCTGACTTTC. Its protein is CASSRTGAGANVLTF.